This TCR beta chain emerged from a study of kidney transplant recipient with SARS-CoV-2 infection. The table lists this clonotype with many counts. V dropped 7 bases and J dropped 5; count of bases not matched to a gene: 11. The CDR3 is 13 residues long. CDR1 is SQVTM and CDR2 is ANQGSEA in the germline V gene. TCRdb ran MiXCR on the reads and lists one entry per CDR3 protein. The table records under 300,000 distinct CDR3 sequences, around 28% of them present only once. The sequence was collected from a young adult male patient who had COVID-19 and was a kidney transplant recipient. Some T cells may have originated in the graft donor. The chain has TRBV29-1 and TRBJ2-7, with TRBD2 matching 7 bases. Here the sequenced sample was a blood sample, taken at baseline and on day 111 from a kidney transplant recipient. For the CDR3, the DNA is TGCAGCGGGCAAGGGAGCGGGAACCACGAGCAGTACTTC. It codes for CSGQGSGNHEQYF.